This TCR beta chain was profiled in a study of blood T cells in healthy people across ages. The V end was cut by 8 bases, the J end by 7 bases, with 18 bases between. This CDR3 spans 14 amino acids. CDR1 and CDR2 (germline): SGHAT, FQNNGV. Study-wide results and limits: It was held that diversity estimates obtained from one million T cells represented underestimates. Possibly confounding the expanded clonotype changes was the fact that donor CMV status was unknown.

Using a J-beta primer mix together with a sample-barcoded 5' primer, a second PCR was run for roughly 7 to 12 cycles. Tags on each cDNA molecule came from a template-switch adaptor with 12 random nucleotides. Sequencing recovered at least 3 million CDR3-containing paired-end reads from each sample. TCRdb re-called the 5' RACE reads with MiXCR, one entry per CDR3 protein. The profile shows 2 million or so distinct CDR3 sequences, around half of them singletons. Remarks on this clonotype: Its antigen is still unknown.

The gene calls are TRBV11-2 and TRBJ2-1; D might be TRBD1 or TRBD2, each matching 6 bases. The TCR originated in a woman aged 40 to 49 in good health. Sequences were obtained from blood. This chain's CDR3 is CASGYGGAGNEQFF. The CDR3 nucleotides are TGTGCCAGCGGCTACGGGGGCGCCGGGAATGAGCAGTTCTTC.